These 20 T cell receptor beta chains originate from one sample sequenced in a study of T cells in Graves' hyperthyroidism and ophthalmopathy. What was amplified from RNA transcripts were TCR beta CDR3 regions. The HTBI primer set drove a first-round RT-PCR of the TCR CDR3. Using its own MiXCR run on the multiplex PCR reads, TCRdb lists one record per CDR3 protein. The table includes some 580,000 distinct CDR3 sequences, roughly 15% detected once. The specimen was blood. These receptors were obtained from a woman between 40 and 55 years old with Graves' ophthalmopathy.

In regard to this clonotype: A much larger clone differs from this one at a single base, so this may be a read error. The V gene is TRBV3-1, the J gene TRBJ1-2; weak D call: TRBD1 (5 bases). Trimming shortened V by 1 base and J by 8 bases, and 8 bases separated the two germline ends. This CDR3 comprises 12 residues. Per the germline V gene, CDR1 is LGHDT and CDR2 is YNNKEL (reference sequence). This chain's CDR3 is CASSQVRAGYTF. The CDR3 DNA reads as TGTGCCAGCAGCCAAGTCAGGGCCGGCTACACCTTC.

The chain has TRBV9 and TRBJ2-3; 11 bases fit TRBD2. The CDR3 is made up of 14 amino acids. Germline CDR1 reads SGDLS; CDR2 reads YYNGEE. J was trimmed by 5 bases and V by 2 bases; bases with no gene match: 1. DNA for the CDR3: TGTGCCAGCAGCGTCGGGACTAGCGGAGATACGCAGTATTTT. Its protein is CASSVGTSGDTQYF.

The table lists this clonotype with many counts. This chain uses TRBV3-1 with TRBJ1-1; no reliable D call. Trimming stripped 4 bases from V and 0 bases from J, with 12 bases between. The CDR3 runs to 15 residues. The germline V gene has CDR1 LGHDT and CDR2 YNNKEL (reference sequence). The CDR3 is CASSPENSMNTEAFF. The CDR3 region has the DNA TGTGCCAGCAGCCCGGAAAACAGCATGAACACTGAAGCTTTCTTT. Full variable domain (missing parts from reference TRBV3-1 and TRBJ1-1): DTAVSQTPKYLVTQMGNDKSIKCEQNLGHDTMYWYKQDSKKFLKIMFSYNNKELIINETVPNRFSPKSPDKAHLNLHINSLELGDSAVYFCASSPENSMNTEAFFGQGTRLTVV.

This clonotype was detected a few times. The gene calls are TRBV6-9 and TRBJ1-6, with D unclear. The ends were cut back, 4 bases at V and 9 bases at J, with 13 bases in the middle. The CDR3 covers 14 residues. From germline, CDR1 is MNHGY and CDR2 SVAAGI. The CDR3 reads CASSSGGYGSPLHF. CDR3 nucleotides: TGTGCCAGCAGTTCTGGCGGGTACGGTTCACCCCTCCACTTT.

This clonotype was counted between two and nine times. The rearrangement uses TRBV5-6 and TRBJ2-3; 8 bases line up with TRBD2. V gave up 9 bases and J gave up 2 bases; unmatched junction bases: 11. The CDR3 is 15 amino acids. In germline, CDR1 is SGHDT, CDR2 YYEEEE. CDR3 coding DNA: TGTGCCACCTCCTCTGCCGGGAGGGTCACAGATACGCAGTATTTT. Residues: CATSSAGRVTDTQYF.

J is TRBJ2-3 and V is TRBV29-1; D is undetermined. The germline CDR1 and CDR2 sequences are SQVTM and ANQGSEA. This CDR3 is built from 12 residues. V lost 3 bases, J lost 2 bases, and 6 bases lay in between. The DNA for the CDR3 is TGCAGCGTTGAGAGTTTCACAGATACGCAGTATTTT. Translating it yields CSVESFTDTQYF.

There are many counts of this clonotype. The chain uses TRBV19 and TRBJ2-1, with a possible D match to TRBD2 (5 bases). The CDR3 covers 16 residues. Per germline, CDR1 LNHDA and CDR2 SQIVND (reference sequence). V shed 3 bases and J shed 3 bases, with 15 bases lying between them. CDR3 DNA: TGTGCCAGTAGTATCCGGCGAGGGATGGGCTACAATGAGCAGTTCTTC. Its translation is CASSIRRGMGYNEQFF.

At least ten counts were recorded for this clonotype. The chain has TRBV2 and TRBJ2-5; TRBD1 is a possible D gene (5 bases). CDR1 and CDR2 (germline): SNHLY, FYNNEI. The CDR3 is made up of 12 amino acids. Trimming took 4 bases from V and 5 from J, leaving 8 bases between them. CDR3 loop: CASSAGLETQYF. CDR3 DNA sequence: TGTGCCAGCAGTGCAGGGTTGGAGACCCAGTACTTC.

This clonotype has a count of ten or more. V is TRBV12-3 or TRBV12-4 and J is TRBJ2-2; TRBD2 aligns across 8 bases. With V trimmed by 4 bases and J by 6 bases, 4 bases remained unmatched. There are 14 residues in the CDR3. The CDR3 DNA reads TGTGCCAGCAGTTCTAGCGGGCCCGCCGGGGAGCTGTTTTTT. As protein: CASSSSGPAGELFF.

J is TRBJ2-3 and V is TRBV4-1, with TRBD2 matching over 9 bases. CDR1 is MGHRA and CDR2 is YSYEKL in the germline V gene. The CDR3 spans 15 residues. J gave up 8 bases and V 2 bases, and 8 bases lay outside the gene matches. The CDR3 bases are TGCGCCAGCAGCCAACGGTCTAGCGGGGATGCTACGCAGTATTTT. As protein: CASSQRSSGDATQYF.

This clonotype occurred many times. V and J are TRBV28 and TRBJ1-4; D unresolved. This CDR3 spans 16 amino acids. V shed 0 bases and J shed 0 bases, with 8 bases lying between them. Germline loops: CDR1 MDHEN, CDR2 SYDVKM. CDR3 loop: CASSLWATATNEKLFF. DNA for the CDR3: TGTGCCAGCAGTTTATGGGCCACTGCAACTAATGAAAAACTGTTTTTT.

The CDR3 nucleotides are TGTGCCATCAGGGGTCGACGCGGGGGGGAGAAACATCAGCCCCAGCATTTT. Translating gives CAIRGRRGGEKHQPQHF. The chain has TRBV10-3 and TRBJ1-5, with a tentative D call TRBD1 (5 bases). This CDR3 region has 17 residues. V lost 6 bases to trimming and J lost 5 bases, with 23 bases between them. The V gene's germline CDR1 is ENHRY and CDR2 SYGVKD.

A few counts support this clonotype. The chain links TRBV27 to TRBJ2-1; perhaps D is TRBD1 or TRBD2 (6 bases each). Per the germline V gene, CDR1 is MNHEY and CDR2 is SMNVEV (reference sequence). The CDR3 has 16 residues. With 2 bases removed from V and 7 bases from J, the gap between germline ends came to 18 bases. The CDR3 DNA reads TGTGCCAGCAGTTTACATAACGGGGGCCGAGGGAATGAGCAGTTCTTC. Its translation is CASSLHNGGRGNEQFF.

Details on this clonotype: Given a much more abundant clone one base away, this may be a read error. The rearrangement joins TRBV11-2 to TRBJ2-5, with 8 positions matching TRBD1. Germline CDR1 and CDR2: SGHAT and FQNNGV. The CDR3 contains 15 residues. The CDR3 here is CAGSPVGQGQETQYF. The CDR3 nucleotides are TGTGCCGGCAGCCCAGTAGGACAGGGCCAAGAGACCCAGTACTTC.

This clonotype appeared a few times. The chain uses TRBV11-3 and TRBJ2-6; a possible D gene is TRBD2 (5 bases). V lost 5 bases, J lost 2 bases, and 13 bases lay in between. Germline loops: CDR1 SGHNT, CDR2 YENEEA. CDR3 size: 16 residues. CDR3: CASSHWAGPGANVLTF. CDR3 nucleotides: TGTGCCAGCAGCCACTGGGCGGGCCCTGGGGCCAACGTCCTGACTTTC.

This clonotype was counted at least ten times. This rearrangement joins TRBV12-3 or TRBV12-4 to TRBJ1-2; tentatively, D is TRBD1 (6 bases). With 6 bases removed from V and 2 bases from J, the gap between germline ends came to 13 bases. The CDR3 spans 14 residues. Written as DNA, the CDR3 is TGTGCCAGCAGAATAACAGGGCCGAACTATGGCTACACCTTC. Its protein product is CASRITGPNYGYTF.

The gene calls are TRBV5-1 and TRBJ2-5; a possible D gene is TRBD2 (5 bases). CDR3 size: 15 residues. Trimming took 3 bases from V and 1 from J, leaving 13 bases between them. Germline CDR1 is SGHRS and CDR2 is YFSETQ. The CDR3, as DNA: TGCGCCAGCAGCTCTGTGAGCGGTTCCCAAGAGACCCAGTACTTC. Translation gives CASSSVSGSQETQYF.

Ten or more counts support this clonotype. This rearrangement joins TRBV2 to TRBJ2-1; no definite D call. The CDR3 loop spans 14 amino acids. V shed 2 bases and J shed 0 bases, with 5 bases lying between them. Germline CDR1 is SNHLY and CDR2 is FYNNEI. The CDR3 DNA sequence: TGTGCCAGCAGTGAACTACGCTCCTACAATGAGCAGTTCTTC. This translates into CASSELRSYNEQFF. The variable domain in full, completed from reference TRBV2 and TRBJ2-1, reads EPEVTQTPSHQVTQMGQEVILRCVPISNHLYFYWYRQILGQKVEFLVSFYNNEISEKSEIFDDQFSVERPDGSNFTLKIRSTKLEDSAMYFCASSELRSYNEQFFGPGTRLTVL.

Many counts were recorded for this clonotype. This sequence joins TRBV12-3 or TRBV12-4 and TRBJ2-5; 9 bases agree with TRBD1. V trimming: 5 bases; J trimming: 2 bases; junction bases outside the gene matches: 12. The CDR3 runs to 17 residues. The CDR3: CASSPGQGRVGQETQYF. The CDR3 DNA reads as TGTGCCAGCAGTCCCGGACAGGGGAGGGTGGGACAAGAGACCCAGTACTTC.

A few counts support this clonotype. This chain joins TRBV20-1 and TRBJ2-5, with a possible D match to TRBD2 (6 bases). Trimming stripped 2 bases from V and 4 bases from J, with 17 bases between. CDR1 DFQATT and CDR2 SNEGSKA come from the germline V gene (reference sequence). CDR3 size: 15 residues. This chain's CDR3 is CSARRVEGSGETQYF. DNA for the CDR3: TGCAGTGCTAGACGGGTGGAGGGGAGCGGAGAGACCCAGTACTTC.